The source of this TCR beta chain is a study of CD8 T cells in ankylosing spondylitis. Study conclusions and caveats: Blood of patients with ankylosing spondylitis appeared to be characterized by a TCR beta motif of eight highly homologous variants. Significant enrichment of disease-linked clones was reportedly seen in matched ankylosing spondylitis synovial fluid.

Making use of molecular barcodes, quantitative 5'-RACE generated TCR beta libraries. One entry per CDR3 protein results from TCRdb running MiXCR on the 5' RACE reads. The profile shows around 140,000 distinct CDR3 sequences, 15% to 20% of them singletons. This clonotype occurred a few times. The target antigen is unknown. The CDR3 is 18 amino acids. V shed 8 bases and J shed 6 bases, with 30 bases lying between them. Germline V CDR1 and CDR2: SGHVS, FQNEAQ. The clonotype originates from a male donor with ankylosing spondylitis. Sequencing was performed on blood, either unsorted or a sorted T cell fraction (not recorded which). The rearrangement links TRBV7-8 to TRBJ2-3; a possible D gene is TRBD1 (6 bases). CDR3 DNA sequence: TGTGCCAGCGGGGGCTCACGGACGGGTAGATTTGCTCCGGATACGCAGTATTTT. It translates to CASGGSRTGRFAPDTQYF.